One sample yielded the 32 T cell receptor beta chains listed below, sequenced in a study of Graves' ophthalmopathy and Graves' hyperthyroidism (dated by TCRdb to the late 2010s). The sequencing machine was an Illumina HiSeq 2000. For repertoire sequencing, TCR beta CDR3 regions were amplified from RNA transcripts. HTBI primers and the Qiagen OneStep RT-PCR kit were used in a first-round RT-PCR, which was followed by a second-round multiplex PCR, size selection and purification. TCRdb trimmed the raw reads at Q25, called clones with MiXCR and kept productive beta chains. Entries are consolidated by CDR3 protein sequence, retaining the most common genes and DNA. This sample is represented by about 15,000 distinct CDR3 sequences; about 50% of them were singletons. Together, the top ten hold about 47% of the sample. Sequencing was carried out using peripheral blood. The receptors come from a young woman with Graves' ophthalmopathy. Donor details come from another sample of the same person, matched by shared clones.

CDR3: CASSPGLAGYEQYF. CDR3 in DNA: TGTGCCAGCAGCCCGGGACTAGCTGGGTACGAGCAGTACTTC. The V gene is TRBV7-3, the J gene TRBJ2-7; 9 bases fit TRBD2. V trimming: 5 bases; J trimming: 4 bases; junction bases outside the gene matches: 6. This CDR3 is 14 amino acids long. Germline CDR1 and CDR2: SGHTA and FQGTGA.

This clonotype is classed as large. CDR3 loop: CASSESTGSYEQYF. CDR3 nucleotides: TGCGCCAGCAGTGAGTCCACAGGGTCCTACGAGCAGTACTTC. The genes are TRBV10-1 and TRBJ2-7; possible D gene TRBD1, 6 bases. CDR1 and CDR2 (germline): WNHNN, SYGVQD (reference sequence). This CDR3 has 14 amino acids. Trimming cost V 0 bases and J 1 base, with 7 bases left between them.

This chain uses TRBV7-9 with TRBJ1-1, with TRBD1 matching over 7 bases. The V and J ends lost 5 bases and 6 bases, in that order; junction bases with no gene match: 6. This CDR3 has 13 residues. Per germline, CDR1 SEHNR and CDR2 FQNEAQ (reference sequence). CDR3 sequence (DNA): TGTGCCAGCAGCCCTGGGGACAGCGCTGAAGCTTTCTTT. Residues: CASSPGDSAEAFF.

V usage is TRBV7-9 and J usage is TRBJ2-5; TRBD1 or TRBD2 may be the D gene (5 bases each). Germline assignment: CDR1 SEHNR and CDR2 FQNEAQ (reference sequence). Deletions cut 5 bases from V and 3 bases from J, with 13 bases between. The CDR3 length is 14 residues. Here the CDR3 DNA reads TGTGCCAGCAGCACAGTAGTGGGGGAAGAGACCCAGTACTTC. Its protein product is CASSTVVGEETQYF.

This clonotype came up a few times. The chain joins TRBV10-3 to TRBJ2-7, with TRBD2 as a possible D gene (5 bases). V was shortened by 3 bases and J by 2 bases, with 14 bases between the two germline ends. This CDR3 is 15 amino acids long. Germline CDR1 reads ENHRY; CDR2 reads SYGVKD. The CDR3 protein is CAISDPGDKTYEQYF. The CDR3 DNA is TGTGCCATCAGTGATCCCGGGGATAAGACCTACGAGCAGTACTTC.

The rearrangement uses TRBV20-1 and TRBJ1-6; D is possibly TRBD1 (5 bases). V lost 4 bases and J lost 7, with 11 bases in between. Germline-derived CDR1 and CDR2 are DFQATT and SNEGSKA (reference sequence). There are 13 residues in the CDR3. CDR3 coding DNA: TGCAGTGCTACCGGGACGGAGAATTCACCCCTCCACTTT. Translated: CSATGTENSPLHF.

The chain couples TRBV15 to TRBJ1-2; possible D gene TRBD1, 6 bases. The germline V and J ends were trimmed by 1 base and 8 bases, with 8 bases remaining between them. The CDR3 loop spans 12 amino acids. The germline gives CDR1 LNHNV, CDR2 YYDKDF (reference sequence). For the CDR3, the DNA is TGTGCCACCAGCAGAGGAGGGGGGGGCTACACCTTC. Its protein is CATSRGGGGYTF.

Notes on this clonotype: One junction end disagrees with the germline gene, perhaps due to a read error. J is TRBJ2-1 and V is TRBV28; a weak D match, TRBD1 (6 bases). The CDR3 sequence is 11 residues long. The germline CDR1 and CDR2 sequences are MDHEN and SYDVKM. CDR3 in amino acids: CASSLRDTKFF. The CDR3 coding sequence is TGTGCTAGCAGTCTCCGGGACACGAAGTTCTTC.

The chain is built from TRBV10-3 and TRBJ2-5, with TRBD2 matching 13 bases. V was pared by 8 bases and J by 4 bases, with 4 bases of the junction left unmatched. The CDR3 has 14 amino acids. From germline, CDR1 is ENHRY and CDR2 SYGVKD. CDR3 bases: TGTGCCATCGGGGGACTAGCGGGACTAGAGACCCAGTACTTC. This gives the protein CAIGGLAGLETQYF.

The chain combines TRBV29-1 with TRBJ2-1; 10 bases align to TRBD2. The V and J ends lost 7 bases and 4 bases, in that order; junction bases with no gene match: 10. Germline V gene sequence: CDR1 SQVTM, CDR2 ANQGSEA. CDR3 length: 15 residues. The CDR3 region is CSARTSGRRYNEQFF. The CDR3 coding sequence is TGCAGCGCTCGGACTAGCGGCAGACGATACAATGAGCAGTTCTTC.

Only a few counts were recorded for this clonotype. This sequence joins TRBV20-1 and TRBJ1-2; 10 bases match TRBD1. With V trimmed by 1 base and J by 0 bases, 5 bases remained unmatched. Germline V gene lookup returns CDR1 DFQATT and CDR2 SNEGSKA (reference sequence). CDR3 size: 16 residues. The CDR3 reads CSARARDRGSNYGYTF. As DNA, the CDR3 is TGCAGTGCTAGAGCCCGGGACAGGGGATCTAACTATGGCTACACCTTC.

The chain employs TRBV10-3 and TRBJ1-1; no definite D call. Germline values: CDR1 ENHRY, CDR2 SYGVKD. The V end was cut by 6 bases, the J end by 4 bases, with 6 bases between. The CDR3 extends over 11 amino acids. For the CDR3, the DNA is TGTGCCATCAGGGTAGGCACTGAAGCTTTCTTT. Translated, it gives CAIRVGTEAFF.

This chain links TRBV19 with TRBJ1-1; TRBD1 might be the D (6 bases). This CDR3 has 15 amino acids. Trimming stripped 5 bases from V and 4 bases from J, with 17 bases between. Germline V gene lookup returns CDR1 LNHDA and CDR2 SQIVND (reference sequence). This chain's CDR3 is CASSGIAGGSTEAFF. The CDR3, as DNA: TGTGCCAGTAGTGGCATAGCGGGGGGCAGCACTGAAGCTTTCTTT.

Of note for this clonotype: The CDR3 does not close with the conserved phenylalanine or tryptophan, likely indicating a read error. The chain couples TRBV7-8 to TRBJ2-1; no definite D call. Germline lookup yields CDR1 SGHVS and CDR2 FQNEAQ. There are 13 residues in the CDR3. Here the CDR3 reads CQLPSGGYNEQFL. Here the CDR3 DNA reads TGCCAGCTACCATCTGGTGGTTACAATGAGCAGTTCCTC.

The J gene is TRBJ1-1, the V gene TRBV20-1; D gene ambiguous. This CDR3 is 13 amino acids long. Germline-derived CDR1 and CDR2 are DFQATT and SNEGSKA (reference sequence). Trimming took 5 bases from V and 4 from J, leaving 14 bases between them. DNA for the CDR3: TGCAGTGCTGGCCGGGGAGCCTCCACTGAAGCTTTCTTT. It yields the protein CSAGRGASTEAFF.

By its share, this clonotype is medium-sized. The chain couples TRBV20-1 to TRBJ1-1; D remains ambiguous. Trimming left V 3 bases short and J 4 bases short, with 6 bases between. Germline V gives CDR1 DFQATT, CDR2 SNEGSKA (reference sequence). The CDR3 sequence is 11 residues long. CDR3 nucleotide sequence: TGCAGTGCTAGTGAGGGCACTGAAGCTTTCTTT. It translates to CSASEGTEAFF.

The rearrangement uses TRBV29-1 and TRBJ2-3; D is possibly TRBD1 or TRBD2 (5 bases each). Per the germline V gene, CDR1 is SQVTM and CDR2 is ANQGSEA. Trimming took off 8 bases at V and 6 bases at J, with 18 bases between the two ends. CDR3 length equals 13 residues. CDR3 loop: CSLGRGDGDTQYF. DNA of the CDR3: TGCAGCCTGGGTCGAGGGGACGGTGATACGCAGTATTTT.

A few counts support this clonotype. The rearrangement joins TRBV29-1 to TRBJ1-5; D ambiguous. CDR1 is SQVTM and CDR2 is ANQGSEA in the germline V gene. V gave up 7 bases and J gave up 5 bases, with 12 bases separating them. The CDR3 is 12 amino acids. The DNA for the CDR3 is TGCAGCGCCCTGGTCGGGGATCAGCCCCAGCATTTT. Amino acid sequence: CSALVGDQPQHF.

The gene calls are TRBV15 and TRBJ2-2; a possible D gene is TRBD1 (6 bases). The CDR3 loop spans 15 amino acids. Germline CDR1 reads LNHNV; CDR2 reads YYDKDF (reference sequence). Trimming took off 0 bases at V and 4 bases at J, with 9 bases between the two ends. CDR3 nucleotide sequence: TGTGCCACCAGCAGAGACCCCAGGGGCACCGGGGAGCTGTTTTTT. Translating gives CATSRDPRGTGELFF.

In this sample, this clonotype turned up a few times. The gene calls are TRBV7-9 and TRBJ2-3; D is ambiguous. From germline, CDR1 is SEHNR and CDR2 FQNEAQ (reference sequence). V was pared by 3 bases and J by 0 bases, with 4 bases between. The CDR3 is 13 amino acids. This CDR3 reads CASSLASTDTQYF. DNA for the CDR3: TGTGCCAGCAGCTTGGCTAGCACAGATACGCAGTATTTT.

This clonotype was counted at least ten times. The chain has TRBV6-4 and TRBJ2-1; 7 bases are a match to TRBD2. The junction had 10 bases not matched to a gene; V was cut back by 5 bases and J by 6 bases. Germline V gene data show CDR1 as MRHNA and CDR2 as SNTAGT. This CDR3 is built from 15 residues. DNA for the CDR3: TGTGCCAGCAGTCGGGTCGAGCGGGAAATCAATGAGCAGTTCTTC. It codes for CASSRVEREINEQFF.

This clonotype was observed at least ten times. The chain has TRBV28 and TRBJ2-6, with D tentatively TRBD1 or TRBD2 (6 bases each). The CDR3 has 15 amino acids. V lost 5 bases to trimming and J lost 1 base, with 9 bases between them. CDR1 is MDHEN, CDR2 SYDVKM, per germline. CDR3 in amino acids: CASSRGGSGANVLTF. CDR3 DNA: TGTGCCAGCAGTCGAGGGGGGTCTGGGGCCAACGTCCTGACTTTC.

The J gene is TRBJ1-5, the V gene TRBV25-1; TRBD1 is a possible D gene (6 bases). Trimming took off 1 base at V and 11 bases at J, with 15 bases between the two ends. Looked up from germline, CDR1 is MGHDK and CDR2 is SYGVNS. The CDR3 sequence is 14 residues long. CDR3 region: CASSESRVTGTQHF. CDR3 sequence (DNA): TGTGCCAGCAGTGAATCCCGCGTCACAGGGACCCAGCATTTT.

On this clonotype: This sequence may be a read error, since a much larger clone differs from it by one base. The chain couples TRBV29-1 to TRBJ2-5; D is possibly TRBD2 (7 bases). Germline values: CDR1 SQVTM, CDR2 ANQGSEA. This CDR3 has 15 amino acids. V was cut by 7 bases and J by 4 bases, with 22 bases left in between. As DNA, the CDR3 is TGCAGCGGCCCCATTATGGGGGGGCCTGGAGAGACCCAGTACTTC. Amino acid sequence: CSGPIMGGPGETQYF.

This clonotype was recorded only once. The rearrangement uses TRBV15 and TRBJ2-5; D gene uncertain. Germline V gene lookup returns CDR1 LNHNV and CDR2 YYDKDF (reference sequence). The CDR3 runs to 12 residues. V lost 0 bases, J lost 4 bases, and 3 bases lay in between. This CDR3 is CATSRDRETQYF. The CDR3 DNA reads TGTGCCACCAGCAGAGATCGAGAGACCCAGTACTTC. Together with reference TRBV15 and TRBJ2-5, the CDR3 gives the full variable domain: DAMVIQNPRYQVTQFGKPVTLSCSQTLNHNVMYWYQQKSSQAPKLLFHYYDKDFNNEADTPDNFQSRRPNTSFCFLDIRSPGLGDTAMYLCATSRDRETQYFGPGTRLLVL.

The J gene is TRBJ2-1, the V gene TRBV25-1; 8 bases match TRBD2. CDR3 length equals 14 residues. The V and J ends lost 3 bases and 7 bases, in that order; junction bases with no gene match: 5. Per germline, CDR1 MGHDK and CDR2 SYGVNS. Here the CDR3 DNA reads TGTGCCAGCAGTGATTTAGCGGGATGGAATGAGCAGTTCTTC. Translating gives CASSDLAGWNEQFF.

The J gene is TRBJ2-3, the V gene TRBV7-8; 12 nucleotides match TRBD2. The CDR3 loop spans 18 amino acids. V gave up 4 bases and J gave up 0 bases; unmatched junction bases: 8. Germline V lookup: CDR1 SGHVS, CDR2 FQNEAQ. The CDR3 loop reads CASSSGLAGPSSTDTQYF. As DNA, the CDR3 is TGTGCCAGCAGCTCGGGACTAGCGGGCCCTTCTAGCACAGATACGCAGTATTTT.

V gene TRBV20-1 combines with J gene TRBJ1-4; no firm D call. The germline V gene encodes CDR1 DFQATT and CDR2 SNEGSKA (reference sequence). The CDR3 covers 12 residues. V was pared by 4 bases and J by 4 bases, with 7 bases between. The CDR3 loop reads CSAMGFNEKLFF. The CDR3 DNA reads TGCAGTGCTATGGGGTTTAATGAAAAACTGTTTTTT.

Comments on this clonotype: The junction differs from germline at one of its ends, possibly a read error. This chain connects TRBV9 to TRBJ2-5; no definite D call. The CDR3 runs 15 residues. CDR1 and CDR2 (germline): SGDLS, YYNGEE. The CDR3 DNA reads TGTGCCAGCAGAGACCTAGTGGAACACCAAGAGACCCAGAACTTC. Its protein product is CASRDLVEHQETQNF.

This clonotype has only a few counts. J is TRBJ2-1 and V is TRBV7-2; D could derive from TRBD1 or TRBD2 (5 bases each). This CDR3 has 11 amino acids. Trimming shortened V by 6 bases and J by 5 bases, and 5 bases separated the two germline ends. Germline V gene data show CDR1 as SGHTA and CDR2 as FQGNSA. The CDR3, as DNA: TGTGCCAGCAGGGGGGACAATGAGCAGTTCTTC. It is translated as CASRGDNEQFF.

This clonotype was counted many times. The CDR3 nucleotides read TGTGCCAGCAGCCGCTCTAGTAGGGTGGTCGAGCAGTACTTC. It translates to CASSRSSRVVEQYF. The chain recombines TRBV7-2 with TRBJ2-7; unclear D gene. The CDR3 length is 14 residues. The germline V and J ends were trimmed by 5 bases and 6 bases, with 17 bases remaining between them. Germline V CDR1 and CDR2: SGHTA, FQGNSA. Variable domain in full (rest from reference TRBV7-2 and TRBJ2-7): GAGVSQSPSNKVTEKGKDVELRCDPISGHTALYWYRQSLGQGLEFLIYFQGNSAPDKSGLPSDRFSAERTGGSVSTLTIQRTQQEDSAVYLCASSRSSRVVEQYFGPGTRLTVT.

The chain uses TRBV27 and TRBJ2-1; no firm D call. V shed 7 bases and J shed 7 bases, with 11 bases lying between them. Per the germline V gene, CDR1 is MNHEY and CDR2 is SMNVEV (reference sequence). The CDR3 length is 12 residues. The CDR3 sequence: CASTGRFNEQFF. The CDR3 DNA sequence: TGTGCCAGCACCGGACGGTTTAATGAGCAGTTCTTC.